This T cell receptor beta chain came from a study of blood T cell repertoires in COVID-19. TCRdb keeps only in-frame clones here, not all; method: immunoSEQ multiplex PCR. The sample gives more than 95,000 clones, 60% to 80% of which show up once; more than 5.5% is in the top ten. The CDR3 spans 14 residues. V was trimmed by 5 bases and J by 7 bases, leaving 12 bases between them. Germline CDR1 and CDR2: LGHDT and YNNKEL (reference sequence). Sequencing was carried out using peripheral blood. This clonotype was obtained from a man in his 60s with acute or convalescent COVID-19. The V gene is TRBV3-1 (or the pseudogene TRBV3-2), the J gene TRBJ1-6, with D hard to call. The CDR3 loop reads CASSERRFNSPLHF. CDR3 DNA: TGTGCCAGCAGCGAGAGGAGGTTCAATTCACCCCTCCACTTT.